This T cell receptor beta chain is from a study of human T cells and chemical hapten exposure (dated by TCRdb to about 2021). With respect to the entire study: For sensitization, 2% DPC in acetone was applied to a 2 cm by 2 cm area of upper inner arm skin. Throughout the study period of 20 to 25 weeks, patients also received therapeutic DPC doses to the scalp every week. Patch tests used Finn chambers with 0.01% DPC on the upper back, scored after 6 days by International Contact Dermatitis Research Group standards. The patient cohort, mostly female, included alopecia areata with under or over 50% scalp involvement, alopecia totalis and alopecia universalis. Libraries were pooled for sequencing, and per-sample TCR yields varied mainly because of small differences in library volumes within the pool. Peripheral blood TCR repertoire changes were tracked in vivo in alopecia patients during primary and secondary sensitization to the hapten diphenylcyclopropenone (DPC). Blood samples were taken from patients before sensitization (week 0) and at 2, 6 and about 24 weeks after DPC sensitization. Under 30 alopecia patients gave blood for TCR sequencing at one to four time points (pre-sensitization, 2, 6 and 24 weeks). Points the paper makes about the study in general: DPC sensitization did not change how many TCRs were above 1 in 1000 frequency, and no evidence was found of alterations in global repertoire structure. Repeated subsampling changed both the strength of the expansion versus patch-test correlation and the threshold at which the correlation became significant. All patients had alopecia, a presumed autoimmune disease, so their immune response might differ from that of healthy individuals. Patch test score correlated positively with the number of PT1 expanded TCRs, reaching significance at thresholds 8, 16 and 32 but not at 4. Significantly more large CDR3 similarity clusters were formed by expanded TCRs than by pre-sensitization or healthy control sets, consistent with antigen-driven responses.

Library preparation was by RACE. Sequencing instrument: NextSeq 500. Library preparation attached unique molecular identifiers to individual cDNA molecules for quantitative, reproducible TCR counting. Both TCR alpha and TCR beta chains were sequenced from each blood RNA sample. For the original study's pipeline: A median of approximately 96,000 TCRs per sample was observed, with a range of 23,224 to 690,600. V, J and CDR3 annotation of the TCR reads was carried out using the Decombinator software suite. Every sample was subsampled to the same number of TCRs (28,000) for the PS versus PT1 abundance plots. TCRs were defined as expanded if absent before sensitization and observed at least eight times at the 2-week time point. Through fastp at Q25 and MiXCR, TCRdb rebuilt clones from the public reads, retaining in-frame beta chains. CDR3 protein duplicates are merged, each entry listing the most common genes and DNA. These V and J calls derive from TCRdb rather than the authors' analysis. Across this sample there are approximately 260,000 distinct CDR3 sequences, with about 9% seen only once. The top ten clones comprise less than 3% of the sample.

As for this clonotype: Its binding antigen is unknown. There are no base qualities to consult, and no much larger clone falls within one base.

Reading from cysteine to phenylalanine, the CDR3 counts 13 amino acids. CDR3 DNA is the only sequence kept; it has 39 bases, read in frame from the first base. Clipping removes 4 bases from V and 10 bases from J, with 9 as the unmatched junction base count. CDR1 and CDR2 are drawn from the germline V gene: LGHNA, YSLEER. This specimen's time point label, interpreted: pre-sensitization, week 0. Sample treatment or condition, as interpreted from the label and publication: therapeutic diphenylcyclopropenone sensitization with weekly scalp DPC. At every patch-test visit, the blood draw took place before the patch test was put on. Eligible patients were aged 18 to 70, diagnosed with alopecia, deemed suitable for DPC therapy, and excluded if pregnant. Unfractionated whole blood was collected in Tempus Blood RNA tubes, and total RNA was extracted from that blood.

Recombination connected TRBV4-3 to TRBJ1-1, and 7 junctional nucleotides match TRBD1. The specimen comprised whole blood, sampled in connection with sensitization to the hapten diphenylcyclopropenone (DPC). The source is a woman aged 40 to 50 with alopecia areata. Some clones in this sample may be carry-over from other donors' samples. DNA sequence: TGCGCCAGCAGCCTAGACAGGTCAGGGGGAGCTTTCTTT. Its protein product is CASSLDRSGGAFF.